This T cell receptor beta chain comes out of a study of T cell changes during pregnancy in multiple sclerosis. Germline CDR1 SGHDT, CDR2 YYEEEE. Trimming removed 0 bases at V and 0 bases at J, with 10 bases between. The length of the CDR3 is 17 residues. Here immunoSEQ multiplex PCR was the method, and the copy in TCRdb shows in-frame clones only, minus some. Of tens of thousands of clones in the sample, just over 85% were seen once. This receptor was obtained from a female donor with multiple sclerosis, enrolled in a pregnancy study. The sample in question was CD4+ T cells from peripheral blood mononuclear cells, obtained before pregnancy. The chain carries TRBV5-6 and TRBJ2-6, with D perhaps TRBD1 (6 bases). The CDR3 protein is CASSLAGHNSGANVLTF. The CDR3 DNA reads TGTGCCAGCAGCTTGGCGGGACACAACTCTGGGGCCAACGTCCTGACTTTC.